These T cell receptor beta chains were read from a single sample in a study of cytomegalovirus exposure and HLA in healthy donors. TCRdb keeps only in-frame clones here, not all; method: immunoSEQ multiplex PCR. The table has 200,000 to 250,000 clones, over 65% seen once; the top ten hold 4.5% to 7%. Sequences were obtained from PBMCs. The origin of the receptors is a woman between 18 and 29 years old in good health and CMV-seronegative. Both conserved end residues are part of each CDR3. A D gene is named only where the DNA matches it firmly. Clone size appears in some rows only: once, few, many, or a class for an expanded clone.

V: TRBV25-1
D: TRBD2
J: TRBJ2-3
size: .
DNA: TGTGCCAGCAGTGAATGGCGGGAGGGAGCTACGCAGTATTTT
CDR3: CASSEWREGATQYF

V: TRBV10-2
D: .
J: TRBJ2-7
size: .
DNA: TGCGCCAGCACGAGGACTACCTCTGCCCACGAGCAGTACTTC
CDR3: CASTRTTSAHEQYF

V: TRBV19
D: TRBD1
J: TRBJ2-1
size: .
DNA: TGTGCCAGCAACGACAGGGGGCCCTACAATGAGCAGTTCTTC
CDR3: CASNDRGPYNEQFF

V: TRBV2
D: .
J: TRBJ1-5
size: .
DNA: TGTGCCAGCAGTCAGCGTAGCAATCAGCCCCAGCATTTT
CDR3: CASSQRSNQPQHF

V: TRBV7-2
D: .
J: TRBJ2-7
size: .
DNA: TGTGCCAGCAGCACCCCCGGGACGGACTACGAGCAGTACTTC
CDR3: CASSTPGTDYEQYF

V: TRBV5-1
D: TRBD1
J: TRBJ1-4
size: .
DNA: TGCGCCAGCAGGTGGGGACAGGGTGATTACGAAAAACTGTTTTTT
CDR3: CASRWGQGDYEKLFF

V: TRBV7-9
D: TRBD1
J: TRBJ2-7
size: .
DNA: TGTGCCAGCAGCTCGGGACAGGGAGGGCAGTACTTC
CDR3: CASSSGQGGQYF

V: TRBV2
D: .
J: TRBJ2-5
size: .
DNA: TGTGCCAGCAGGCAAGAGACCCAGTACTTC
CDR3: CASRQETQYF

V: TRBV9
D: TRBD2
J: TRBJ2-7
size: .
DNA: TGTGCCAGCAGCGTAGTACTGGGACTAGCGGGAGGGCCAAGGTACGAGCAGTACTTC
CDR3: CASSVVLGLAGGPRYEQYF

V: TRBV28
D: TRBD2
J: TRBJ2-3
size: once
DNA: TGTGCCAGCAGTCCGGGACTAGCGGGAGGCACAGATACGCAGTATTTT
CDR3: CASSPGLAGGTDTQYF

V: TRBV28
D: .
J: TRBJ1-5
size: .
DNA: TGTGCCAGCAGTTTGCCCGGGAATCAGCCCCAGCATTTT
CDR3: CASSLPGNQPQHF

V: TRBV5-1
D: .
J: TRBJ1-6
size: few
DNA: TGCGCCAGCAGCTTGAATGGCCCTCAGGGGAATTCACCCCTCCACTTT
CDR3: CASSLNGPQGNSPLHF

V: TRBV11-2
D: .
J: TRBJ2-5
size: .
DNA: TGTGCCAGCAGCCGCGGTGAGACCCAGTACTTC
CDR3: CASSRGETQYF

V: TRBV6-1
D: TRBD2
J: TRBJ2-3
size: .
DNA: TGTGCCAGCAGAGGACTAGCGGGGGGTAAAGATACGCAGTATTTT
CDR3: CASRGLAGGKDTQYF

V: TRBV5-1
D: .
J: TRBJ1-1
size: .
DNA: TGCGCCAGCAGCTTGGAACCCAGGGGGAACACTGAAGCTTTCTTT
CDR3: CASSLEPRGNTEAFF

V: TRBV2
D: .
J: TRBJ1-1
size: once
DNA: TGTGCCAGCAGTGTTGAGCAGGTGAACACTGAAGCTTTCTTT
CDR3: CASSVEQVNTEAFF

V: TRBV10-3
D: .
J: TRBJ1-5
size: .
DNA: TGTGCCATCAGTGAGTCCTACAGCGATCAGCCCCAGCATTTT
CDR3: CAISESYSDQPQHF

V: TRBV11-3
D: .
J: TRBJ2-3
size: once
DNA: TGTGCCAGCAGCTTATCAGGAACTAGCACCGGAGGCCCAGATACGCAGTATTTT
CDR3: CASSLSGTSTGGPDTQYF

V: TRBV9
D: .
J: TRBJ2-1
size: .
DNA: TGTGCCAGCAGCGCGTCCTACAATGAGCAGTTCTTC
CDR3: CASSASYNEQFF

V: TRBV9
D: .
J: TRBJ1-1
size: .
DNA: TGTGCCAGCGGGGCAGGAGGCGTTGAAGCTTTCTTT
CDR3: CASGAGGVEAFF

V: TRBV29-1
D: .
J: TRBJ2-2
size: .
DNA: TGCAGCGTTGGTGGGACCCCCCTGACGACCGGGGAGCTGTTTTTT
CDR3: CSVGGTPLTTGELFF

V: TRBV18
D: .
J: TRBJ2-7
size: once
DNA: TGTGCCAGCTCACCATTAGGCCAGCGAGCCTACGAGCAGTACTTC
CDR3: CASSPLGQRAYEQYF

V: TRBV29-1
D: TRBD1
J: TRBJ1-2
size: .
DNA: TGCAGCGCTCGAGAGGGACAGGGGGCGAGATATGGCTACACCTTC
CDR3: CSAREGQGARYGYTF

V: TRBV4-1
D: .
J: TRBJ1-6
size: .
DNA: TGCGCCAGCAGCCAAGTGGGGGAAGGTTCACCCCTCCACTTT
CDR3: CASSQVGEGSPLHF

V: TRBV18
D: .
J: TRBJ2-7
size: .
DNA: TGTGCCAGCTCACCGAACAACGAAGGGGAGCAGTACTTC
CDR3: CASSPNNEGEQYF

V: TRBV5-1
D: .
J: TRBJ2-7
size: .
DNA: TGCGCCAGCAGTAAGACAGGTCCCTCCTACGAGCAGTACTTC
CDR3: CASSKTGPSYEQYF

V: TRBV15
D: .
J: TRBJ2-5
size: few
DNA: TGTGCCACCACCATAGGTAGTCTCGTGGAGACCCAGTACTTC
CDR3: CATTIGSLVETQYF

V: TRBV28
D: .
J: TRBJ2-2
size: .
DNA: TGTGCCAGCAGTTTATTGTACGGGGAGCTGTTTTTT
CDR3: CASSLLYGELFF